This TCR beta chain was documented in a study of blood T cell repertoires in COVID-19. Across the whole study: Collection of acute and convalescent COVID-19 samples took place in the United States, Italy and Spain.

Study processing details: The authors estimated nucleated cell counts from reference gene primer amplification. The table came from immunoSEQ multiplex PCR; TCRdb's copy has only in-frame clones and leaves some out. V and J calls and clone size are copied from that table; D and trimming were computed from the DNA. The table includes more than 95,000 clones, just over 90% detected once. Turning to this clone: A read error may produce the germline difference seen at one junction end.

The sample taken for sequencing was peripheral blood. The sequence derives from a human donor with active COVID-19. The donor label of this sample is uncertain.

CDR3 in amino acids: CASSVDRAVTGELFF. CDR3 bases: TGTGCCAGTAGTGTAGACAGGGCGGTCACCGGGGAGCTGTTTTTT. The chain is built from TRBV19 and TRBJ2-2; 7 nucleotides align to TRBD1. Germline-derived CDR1 and CDR2 are LNHDA and SQIVND (reference sequence). This CDR3 spans 15 amino acids.